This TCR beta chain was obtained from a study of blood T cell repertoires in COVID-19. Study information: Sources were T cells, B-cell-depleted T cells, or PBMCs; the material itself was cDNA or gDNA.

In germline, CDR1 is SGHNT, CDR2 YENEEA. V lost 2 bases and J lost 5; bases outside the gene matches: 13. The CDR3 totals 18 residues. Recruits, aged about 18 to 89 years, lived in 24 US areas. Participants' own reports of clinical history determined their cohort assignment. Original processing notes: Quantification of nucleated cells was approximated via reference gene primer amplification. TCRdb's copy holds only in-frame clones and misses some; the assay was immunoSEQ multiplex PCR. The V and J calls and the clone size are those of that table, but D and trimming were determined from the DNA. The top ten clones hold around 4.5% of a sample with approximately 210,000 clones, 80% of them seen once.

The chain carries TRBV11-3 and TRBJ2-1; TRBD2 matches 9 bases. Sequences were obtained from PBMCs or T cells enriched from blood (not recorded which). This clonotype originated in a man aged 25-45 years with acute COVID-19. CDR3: CASSLKSLERGADNEQFF. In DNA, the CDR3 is TGTGCCAGCAGCTTAAAATCCCTCGAGCGGGGGGCAGACAATGAGCAGTTCTTC.